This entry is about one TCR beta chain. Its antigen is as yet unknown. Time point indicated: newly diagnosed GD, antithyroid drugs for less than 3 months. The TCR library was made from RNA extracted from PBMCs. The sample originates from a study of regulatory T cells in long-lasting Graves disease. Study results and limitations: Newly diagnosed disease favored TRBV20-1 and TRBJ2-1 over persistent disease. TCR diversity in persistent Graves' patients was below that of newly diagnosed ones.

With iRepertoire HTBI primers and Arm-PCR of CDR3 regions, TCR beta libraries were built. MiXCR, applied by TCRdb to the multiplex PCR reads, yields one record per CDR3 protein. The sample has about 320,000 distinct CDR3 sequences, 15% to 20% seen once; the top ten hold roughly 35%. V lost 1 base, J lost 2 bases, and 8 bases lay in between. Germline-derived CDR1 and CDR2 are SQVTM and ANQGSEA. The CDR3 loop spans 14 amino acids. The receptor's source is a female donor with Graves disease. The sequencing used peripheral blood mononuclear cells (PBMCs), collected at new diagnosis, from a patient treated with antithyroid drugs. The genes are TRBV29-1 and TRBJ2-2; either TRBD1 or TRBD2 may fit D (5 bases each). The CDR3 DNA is TGCAGCGTTGAAGTTGGGGGAAACACCGGGGAGCTGTTTTTT. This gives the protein CSVEVGGNTGELFF.